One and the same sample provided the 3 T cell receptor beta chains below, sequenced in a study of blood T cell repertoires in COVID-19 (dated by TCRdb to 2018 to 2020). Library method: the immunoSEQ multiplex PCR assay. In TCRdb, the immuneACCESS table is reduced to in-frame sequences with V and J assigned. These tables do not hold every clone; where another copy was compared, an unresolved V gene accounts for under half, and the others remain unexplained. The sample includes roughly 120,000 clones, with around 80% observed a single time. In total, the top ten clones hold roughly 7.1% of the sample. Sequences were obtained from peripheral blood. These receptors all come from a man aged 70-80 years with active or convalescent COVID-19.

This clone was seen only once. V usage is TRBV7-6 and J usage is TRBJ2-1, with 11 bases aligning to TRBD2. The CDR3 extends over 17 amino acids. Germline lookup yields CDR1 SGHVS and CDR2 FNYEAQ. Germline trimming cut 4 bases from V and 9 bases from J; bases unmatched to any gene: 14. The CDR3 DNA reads TGTGCCAGCAGCTCCCGGGGGCTAGCGGGAGGCTTCGGTGAGCAGTTCTTC. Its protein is CASSSRGLAGGFGEQFF. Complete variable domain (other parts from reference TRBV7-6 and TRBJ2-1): GAGVSQSPRYKVTKRGQDVALRCDPISGHVSLYWYRQALGQGPEFLTYFNYEAQQDKSGLPNDRFSAERPEGSISTLTIQRTEQRDSAMYRCASSSRGLAGGFGEQFFGPGTRLTVL.

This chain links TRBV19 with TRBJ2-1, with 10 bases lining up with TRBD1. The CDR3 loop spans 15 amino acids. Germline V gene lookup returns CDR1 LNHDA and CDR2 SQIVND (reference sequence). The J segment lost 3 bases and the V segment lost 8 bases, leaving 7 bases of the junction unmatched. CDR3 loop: CASELRDRGYNEQFF. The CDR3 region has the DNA TGTGCCAGTGAGCTAAGGGACAGGGGCTACAATGAGCAGTTCTTC. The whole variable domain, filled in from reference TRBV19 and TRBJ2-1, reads DGGITQSPKYLFRKEGQNVTLSCEQNLNHDAMYWYRQDPGQGLRLIYYSQIVNDFQKGDIAEGYSVSREKKESFPLTVTSAQKNPTAFYLCASELRDRGYNEQFFGPGTRLTVL.

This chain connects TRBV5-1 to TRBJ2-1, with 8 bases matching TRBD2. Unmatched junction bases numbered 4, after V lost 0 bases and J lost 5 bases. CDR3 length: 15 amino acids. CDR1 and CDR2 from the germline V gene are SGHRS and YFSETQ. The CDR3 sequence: CASSLVGTRDNEQFF. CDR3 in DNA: TGCGCCAGCAGCTTGGTAGGGACTAGAGACAATGAGCAGTTCTTC.